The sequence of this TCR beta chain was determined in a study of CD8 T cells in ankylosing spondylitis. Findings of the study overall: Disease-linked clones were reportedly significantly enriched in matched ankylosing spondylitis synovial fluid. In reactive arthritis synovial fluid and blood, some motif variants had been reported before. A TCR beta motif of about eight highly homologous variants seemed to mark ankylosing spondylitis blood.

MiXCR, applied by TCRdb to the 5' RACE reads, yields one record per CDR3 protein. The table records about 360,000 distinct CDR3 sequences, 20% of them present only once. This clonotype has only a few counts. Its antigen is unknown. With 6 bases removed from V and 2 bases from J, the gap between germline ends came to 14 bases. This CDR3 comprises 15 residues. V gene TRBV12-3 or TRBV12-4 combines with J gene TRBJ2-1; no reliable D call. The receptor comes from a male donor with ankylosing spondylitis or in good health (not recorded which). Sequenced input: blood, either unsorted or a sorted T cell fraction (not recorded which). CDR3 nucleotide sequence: TGTGCCAGCAGCCCAACCGGGTCCGCCTACAATGAGCAGTTCTTC. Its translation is CASSPTGSAYNEQFF.